Listed below are T cell receptor beta chains from one sample, sequenced in a study of cytomegalovirus exposure and HLA in healthy donors. The repertoire was sequenced with immunoSEQ multiplex PCR; TCRdb's copy has only in-frame clones and lacks some. The sample contains approximately 180,000 clones, 9.5% to 15% of which appear only once. What was sequenced was PBMCs. The receptors originated from a man aged 45-65 years in good health and CMV-seropositive. The CDR3 runs from the conserved cysteine through the conserved F or W. The D gene is left open where the match is weak. Clone size appears in some rows only: once, few, many, or a class for an expanded clone.

V: TRBV29-1
D: -
length: 17
size: few
J: TRBJ2-2
DNA: TGCAGCGTTGGAGACGACACCGATGCTTCGAACACCGGGGAGCTGTTTTTT
CDR3: CSVGDDTDASNTGELFF

V: TRBV10-3
D: TRBD1
length: 14
size: few
J: TRBJ1-1
DNA: TGTGCCATCAGCGCAGGGGGGTCGAACACTGAAGCTTTCTTT
CDR3: CAISAGGSNTEAFF

V: TRBV7-2
D: -
length: 14
size: few
J: TRBJ2-3
DNA: TGTGCCAGCAGCTTAGGGGGCGGAGCAGATACGCAGTATTTT
CDR3: CASSLGGGADTQYF

V: TRBV4-2
D: TRBD1
length: 15
size: -
J: TRBJ2-1
DNA: TGTGCCAGCAGCGACCGGAGACAGGGGGTTGATGAGCAGTTCTTC
CDR3: CASSDRRQGVDEQFF

V: TRBV5-6
D: TRBD1
length: 16
size: -
J: TRBJ1-1
DNA: TGTGCCAGCAGCCCTCGACAGGGGGCGAGGGACACTGAAGCTTTCTTT
CDR3: CASSPRQGARDTEAFF

V: TRBV29-1
D: TRBD1
length: 13
size: -
J: TRBJ1-1
DNA: TGCAGCGCCTCCGGACAGGTTGAGTGGATGGCTTTCTTT
CDR3: CSASGQVEWMAFF

V: TRBV2
D: TRBD1
length: 13
size: -
J: TRBJ1-2
DNA: TGTGCCAGCGAGGGACAGGGTGGAGGTGGCTACACCTTC
CDR3: CASEGQGGGGYTF

V: TRBV21-1
D: -
length: 15
size: few
J: TRBJ1-2
DNA: TGTGCCATCACGATGACAGGGGAGCCTAACTATGGCTACACCTTC
CDR3: CAITMTGEPNYGYTF

V: TRBV9
D: TRBD1
length: 14
size: few
J: TRBJ2-5
DNA: TGTGCCAGCAGCGTGGGACAGGGGCAAGAGACCCAGTACTTC
CDR3: CASSVGQGQETQYF

V: TRBV30
D: -
length: 15
size: few
J: TRBJ1-2
DNA: TGTGCCTGGAGTACCGGTAGATCCACTCCCTATGGCTACACCTTC
CDR3: CAWSTGRSTPYGYTF

V: TRBV7-6
D: -
length: 13
size: -
J: TRBJ1-1
DNA: TGTGCCAGCAGCTTACCCGGGGGCACTGAAGCTTTCTTT
CDR3: CASSLPGGTEAFF

V: TRBV4-3
D: -
length: 16
size: -
J: TRBJ2-3
DNA: TGCGCCAGCAGCCATGATACAGGGCGAAGCACAGATACGCAGTATTTT
CDR3: CASSHDTGRSTDTQYF

V: TRBV19
D: -
length: 15
size: -
J: TRBJ1-5
DNA: TGTGCCAGTAGTATACCCAGGGTTAGCAATCAGCCCCAGCATTTT
CDR3: CASSIPRVSNQPQHF

V: TRBV30
D: -
length: 13
size: -
J: TRBJ1-2
DNA: TGTGCCTGGAGCCCCGGAGGTAACTATGGCTACACCTTC
CDR3: CAWSPGGNYGYTF

V: TRBV6-6
D: -
length: 13
size: few
J: TRBJ1-2
DNA: TGTGCCAGCACCGCTGTCTGGAGCTATGGCTACACCTTC
CDR3: CASTAVWSYGYTF

V: TRBV28
D: -
length: 17
size: few
J: TRBJ1-5
DNA: TGTGCCAGCACAGTTTTGTCCGGAGGGCTCAGCAATCAGCCCCAGCATTTT
CDR3: CASTVLSGGLSNQPQHF

V: TRBV10-2
D: -
length: 14
size: -
J: TRBJ2-5
DNA: TGCGCCAGCAGTGTTTACGGGGGAAAAGAGACCCAGTACTTC
CDR3: CASSVYGGKETQYF

V: TRBV30
D: -
length: 13
size: -
J: TRBJ1-6
DNA: TGTGCCTGGAGTATAAACAGAAATTCACCCCTCCACTTT
CDR3: CAWSINRNSPLHF

V: TRBV5-1
D: -
length: 16
size: few
J: TRBJ1-2
DNA: TGCGCCAGCAGCTTGGCACCCGAGACAGCGATCTATGGCTACACCTTC
CDR3: CASSLAPETAIYGYTF

V: TRBV6-5
D: -
length: 13
size: few
J: TRBJ1-2
DNA: TGTGCCAGCGCGGGAGGAAAGCCGGATGGCTACACCTTC
CDR3: CASAGGKPDGYTF

V: TRBV25-1
D: -
length: 13
size: few
J: TRBJ1-4
DNA: TGTGACAGAACAGGAGAGGCTAATGAAAAACTGTTTTTT
CDR3: CDRTGEANEKLFF

V: TRBV7-9
D: -
length: 16
size: -
J: TRBJ1-3
DNA: TGTGCCAGCAGCTTATCACAGTCGCGCTCTGGAAACACCATATATTTT
CDR3: CASSLSQSRSGNTIYF

V: TRBV6-1
D: TRBD2
length: 19
size: -
J: TRBJ2-3
DNA: TGTGCCAGCAGTGCCCCCGGACTAGCGGGGGGAATAGGGACAGATACGCAGTATTTT
CDR3: CASSAPGLAGGIGTDTQYF

V: TRBV11-3
D: TRBD2
length: 17
size: few
J: TRBJ2-3
DNA: TGTGCCAGCAGCTCTCGACTAGCGGGGGGGAGCACAGATACGCAGTATTTT
CDR3: CASSSRLAGGSTDTQYF

V: TRBV27
D: -
length: 18
size: few
J: TRBJ1-2
DNA: TGTGCCAGCAGTCCATACACCACCACCACAGGGACACATAGGGGCTACACCTTC
CDR3: CASSPYTTTTGTHRGYTF

V: TRBV6-1
D: TRBD2
length: 15
size: few
J: TRBJ2-5
DNA: TGTGCCAGCAGTGAGGGCGGGGGGCCGGTCATGACCCAGTACTTC
CDR3: CASSEGGGPVMTQYF

V: TRBV9
D: -
length: 15
size: -
J: TRBJ1-4
DNA: TGTGCCAGCAGCATGGACAGACACTCTAATGAAAAACTGTTTTTT
CDR3: CASSMDRHSNEKLFF

V: TRBV5-4
D: TRBD2
length: 16
size: -
J: TRBJ2-7
DNA: TGTGCCAGCAGCTCCGGGACTAGCGGGGCCCAATACGAGCAGTACTTC
CDR3: CASSSGTSGAQYEQYF

V: TRBV4-3
D: -
length: 15
size: -
J: TRBJ1-6
DNA: TGCGCCAGCGCCAGTGCGGTGATGAGCAATTCACCCCTCCACTTT
CDR3: CASASAVMSNSPLHF

V: TRBV2
D: TRBD1
length: 16
size: -
J: TRBJ2-3
DNA: TGTGCCAGCAGCCCCTCGGGGGACAGGGGCCCAGATACGCAGTATTTT
CDR3: CASSPSGDRGPDTQYF

V: TRBV29-1
D: TRBD1
length: 13
size: few
J: TRBJ1-1
DNA: TGCAGCGCAGACAGGGGCTTGAACACTGAAGCTTTCTTT
CDR3: CSADRGLNTEAFF

V: TRBV28
D: -
length: 13
size: -
J: TRBJ1-2
DNA: TGTGCCAGCTATGACAGGCGAAACTATGGCTACACCTTC
CDR3: CASYDRRNYGYTF